This T cell receptor beta chain was observed in a study of Graves' ophthalmopathy and Graves' hyperthyroidism. General study findings and limits: Sensitivity of around 70% and specificity of 72% to 85% were achieved by the model that predicted ophthalmopathy progression.

At least ten counts were recorded for this clonotype. Antigen unknown. This CDR3 is built from 14 residues. V shed 5 bases and J shed 2 bases, with 9 bases lying between them. CDR1 and CDR2 from the germline V gene are LNHDA and SQIVND (reference sequence). Amplified TCR beta CDR3 regions were obtained using RNA transcripts as template. HTBI-primed RT-PCR formed the first round, and a multiplex PCR formed the second. Each CDR3 protein is one row after TCRdb ran MiXCR on the multiplex PCR reads. The sample includes 300,000 to 500,000 distinct CDR3 sequences, roughly 15% of them seen just once. This TCR was recovered from a woman aged 18-29 years with stable Graves' hyperthyroidism. J is TRBJ2-2 and V is TRBV19; D uncertain. Material for sequencing was peripheral blood. CDR3 residues: CASSYQPNTGELFF. CDR3 sequence (DNA): TGTGCCAGTAGTTATCAGCCCAACACCGGGGAGCTGTTTTTT.